This T cell receptor beta chain was sequenced during a study of OX40 agonist ivuxolimab in advanced cancers. About the research overall: Patients were under 90% male with ages roughly 20 to 90, mean 60.

The V and J ends lost 6 bases and 4 bases, in that order; junction bases with no gene match: 9. CDR3 length: 14 amino acids. Per the germline V gene, CDR1 is SGHAT and CDR2 is FQNNGV. TCRdb's table, derived via immunoSEQ multiplex PCR, lists solely in-frame clones and lacks some. Seen here are tens of thousands of clones, about 91% observed once, and the top ten hold 20% to 25%. Details on this clone: Its antigen remains unknown.

At cycle 4 day 1, cycle 7 day 1, and baseline, blood was sampled. Findings and caveats of the study: On average, CD8+ T cells had more expanded clones than CD4+.

The sequence came from an adult with an advanced solid tumor such as melanoma, head and neck, liver or kidney cancer. The chain uses TRBV11-2 and TRBJ2-7; 7 bases are a match to TRBD2. The sample here was CD4+ or CD8+ T cells sorted from blood, taken in a trial of the OX40 agonist ivuxolimab. This CDR3 reads CASSWEGDKYEQYF. The CDR3 DNA reads as TGTGCCAGCAGTTGGGAGGGTGACAAGTACGAGCAGTACTTC.